The 30 T cell receptor beta chains below come from one sample, sequenced in a study of T cell responses to AZD1222 COVID-19 vaccine. Method: immunoSEQ multiplex PCR; TCRdb's copy keeps in-frame clones and lacks some. This sample has about 160,000 clones, with about 91% found just once. Source: peripheral blood, taken 28 days after the second AZD1222 dose. The source of these receptors is an adult who received the AZD1222 COVID-19 vaccine.

The chain's CDR3 is CASSSGTSGGDTTDTQYF. The CDR3 region has the DNA TGTGCCAGCAGCTCCGGGACTAGCGGGGGGGATACCACAGATACGCAGTATTTT. The chain links TRBV7-9 to TRBJ2-3, with 16 bases that match TRBD2. V shed 4 bases and J 2 bases; nucleotides not matched to a gene: 6. The germline V gene has CDR1 SEHNR and CDR2 FQNEAQ (reference sequence). This CDR3 spans 18 amino acids.

The chain recombines TRBV6-5 with TRBJ2-6; no clear D gene. V dropped 7 bases and J dropped 0 bases, with 7 bases sitting between them. The CDR3 runs 14 residues. CDR1 is MNHEY and CDR2 is SVGAGI in the germline V gene. The CDR3 loop is CASNRASGANVLTF. CDR3 sequence (DNA): TGTGCCAGCAACCGGGCCTCTGGGGCCAACGTCCTGACTTTC.

The rearrangement uses TRBV10-1 and TRBJ2-7; D remains unclear. Germline V gives CDR1 WNHNN, CDR2 SYGVQD (reference sequence). The CDR3 is made up of 13 amino acids. With 9 bases removed from V and 5 bases from J, the gap between germline ends came to 17 bases. CDR3 sequence (DNA): TGCGCCAGTGGACCGGGTTCTGGGGACGAGCAGTACTTC. This gives the protein CASGPGSGDEQYF.

A note on this clone: The sample holds other DNA sequences that translate to the same CDR3. The CDR3 nucleotides read TGTGCCAGCAGTTTGGGTAGCAATCAGCCCCAGCATTTT. Protein sequence: CASSLGSNQPQHF. The V and J genes are TRBV12-3 or TRBV12-4 and TRBJ1-5, with D unclear. Trimming removed 3 bases at V and 0 bases at J, with 3 bases between. The CDR3 runs to 13 residues.

The chain combines TRBV7-9 with TRBJ1-4, with a tentative D call TRBD1 (6 bases). Germline CDR1 is SEHNR and CDR2 is FQNEAQ (reference sequence). V lost 1 base to trimming and J lost 2 bases, with 14 bases between them. This CDR3 has 17 amino acids. For the CDR3, the DNA is TGTGCCAGCAGCTTAGAAGGGCAGGGGTTGACTAATGAAAAACTGTTTTTT. It translates to CASSLEGQGLTNEKLFF.

CDR3 amino acids: CATSRAGVESYEQYF. The CDR3 DNA is TGTGCCACCAGCAGAGCAGGGGTGGAGTCCTACGAGCAGTACTTC. The chain carries TRBV15 and TRBJ2-7; a weak D match, TRBD1 (6 bases). This CDR3 has 15 amino acids. Per the germline V gene, CDR1 is LNHNV and CDR2 is YYDKDF (reference sequence). V lost 1 base and J lost 1, with 11 bases in between.

The chain joins TRBV18 to TRBJ2-2, with unresolved D. The CDR3 is 12 residues long. V lost 3 bases, J lost 8 bases, and 7 bases lay in between. Germline V CDR1 and CDR2: KGHSH, LQKENI. CDR3 in amino acids: CASSPSAGELFF. CDR3 DNA sequence: TGTGCCAGCTCACCGTCCGCTGGGGAGCTGTTTTTT.

This clone was seen a single time. This chain uses TRBV4-2 with TRBJ1-4; perhaps TRBD1 as D (6 bases). V lost 0 bases and J lost 2, with 10 bases in between. CDR3 length: 16 residues. Germline lookup yields CDR1 LGHNA and CDR2 YNFKEQ. CDR3 sequence (DNA): TGTGCCAGCAGCCAAGATTGGAGGGGGACTAATGAAAAACTGTTTTTT. This encodes CASSQDWRGTNEKLFF.

This clone has just one count. The V gene is TRBV6-5, the J gene TRBJ1-4; TRBD1 is a possible D gene (5 bases). The CDR3 runs to 15 residues. CDR1 and CDR2 (germline): MNHEY, SVGAGI. Trimming removed 6 bases at V and 1 base at J, with 12 bases between. DNA of the CDR3: TGTGCCAGCAGAACCGGGGGGGGAACTAATGAAAAACTGTTTTTT. As protein: CASRTGGGTNEKLFF.

CDR3 protein: CASSSTGARSNQPQHF. The CDR3 nucleotides read TGTGCCAGCAGCTCGACAGGGGCCCGGAGCAATCAGCCCCAGCATTTT. This rearrangement joins TRBV7-9 to TRBJ1-5, with TRBD1 matching 8 bases. Unmatched junction bases numbered 6, after V lost 4 bases and J lost 1 base. Germline CDR1 is SEHNR and CDR2 is FQNEAQ (reference sequence). This CDR3 spans 16 amino acids.

This chain joins TRBV7-8 and TRBJ2-1, with a weak D call TRBD2 (6 bases). This CDR3 has 14 amino acids. Germline V CDR1 and CDR2: SGHVS, FQNEAQ. The V gene lost 3 bases and the J gene lost 3 bases, with 9 bases spanning the gap. Here the CDR3 DNA reads TGTGCCAGCAGCTTGGGAGGTCACTACAATGAGCAGTTCTTC. It is translated as CASSLGGHYNEQFF.

In this sample, this clone turned up a few times. CDR3 sequence (DNA): TGTGCCAGCAGCTTAGGGCCGGGGGAACAGCCCCAGCATTTT. As protein: CASSLGPGEQPQHF. The gene calls are TRBV5-6 and TRBJ1-5; D possibly corresponds to TRBD1 (5 bases). The CDR3 extends over 14 amino acids. Germline CDR1 is SGHDT and CDR2 is YYEEEE. The V gene lost 2 bases and the J gene lost 7 bases, with 13 bases spanning the gap.

This chain links TRBV5-1 with TRBJ2-5; a possible D gene is TRBD2 (6 bases). Germline CDR1 SGHRS, CDR2 YFSETQ. The CDR3 spans 16 residues. V was clipped by 0 bases and J by 5 bases, with 17 bases between them. CDR3 sequence (DNA): TGCGCCAGCAGCTTGGGGCGACCCACCGGAGGGGAGACCCAGTACTTC. Translated: CASSLGRPTGGETQYF.

The chain couples TRBV5-1 to TRBJ1-6; TRBD1 agrees at 9 bases. V trimming: 0 bases; J trimming: 5 bases; junction bases outside the gene matches: 3. This CDR3 has 16 residues. From germline, CDR1 is SGHRS and CDR2 YFSETQ. The CDR3 DNA reads TGCGCCAGCAGCTTGGGGACAGGGGTAGATAATTCACCCCTCCACTTT. Protein: CASSLGTGVDNSPLHF.

The chain employs TRBV11-3 and TRBJ1-1, with TRBD1 matching over 8 bases. The V gene's germline CDR1 is SGHNT and CDR2 YENEEA. The CDR3 contains 15 residues. V was pared by 4 bases and J by 1 base, with 5 bases of the junction left unmatched. The CDR3 here is CASSSRTGPNTEAFF. As DNA, the CDR3 is TGTGCCAGCAGCTCCCGGACAGGGCCGAACACTGAAGCTTTCTTT.

This chain joins TRBV9 and TRBJ2-5, with D tentatively TRBD1 or TRBD2 (5 bases each). There are 15 residues in the CDR3. Germline CDR1 and CDR2: SGDLS and YYNGEE. V lost 3 bases and J 5 bases, leaving 17 bases between the germline ends. The chain's CDR3 is CASSASGAPGETQYF. DNA for the CDR3: TGTGCCAGCAGCGCATCCGGGGCTCCAGGGGAGACCCAGTACTTC.

This chain links TRBV29-1 with TRBJ1-2; TRBD1 might be the D (6 bases). The CDR3 consists of 13 residues. V was clipped by 4 bases and J by 4 bases, with 13 bases between them. Germline V gives CDR1 SQVTM, CDR2 ANQGSEA. The CDR3 region has the DNA TGCAGCGTTGTTCGGGGGGCTGGCTATGGCTACACCTTC. Translating it yields CSVVRGAGYGYTF.

The genes are TRBV4-1 and TRBJ2-7; unclear D gene. Germline V CDR1 and CDR2: MGHRA, YSYEKL. The CDR3 is made up of 13 amino acids. V lost 4 bases, J lost 4 bases, and 11 bases lay in between. The CDR3 sequence: CASSPSAGYEQYF. The DNA for the CDR3 is TGCGCCAGCAGCCCAAGTGCAGGATACGAGCAGTACTTC.

CDR3 protein: CASSTQGGADAFF. Here the CDR3 DNA reads TGTGCCAGCAGCACTCAAGGGGGGGCAGACGCTTTCTTT. The V gene is TRBV7-9, the J gene TRBJ1-1, with D possibly TRBD1 on 6 matching bases. With 5 bases removed from V and 11 bases from J, the gap between germline ends came to 18 bases. This CDR3 region has 13 residues. Germline values: CDR1 SEHNR, CDR2 FQNEAQ (reference sequence). Combining the CDR3 with reference TRBV7-9 and TRBJ1-1 gives the whole variable domain DTGVSQNPRHKITKRGQNVTFRCDPISEHNRLYWYRQTLGQGPEFLTYFQNEAQLEKSRLLSDRFSAERPKGSFSTLEIQRTEQGDSAMYLCASSTQGGADAFFGQGTRLTVV.

This chain connects TRBV9 to TRBJ2-3; TRBD2 matches 10 bases. The CDR3 spans 14 residues. V trimming: 4 bases; J trimming: 3 bases; junction bases outside the gene matches: 2. CDR1 and CDR2 from the germline V gene are SGDLS and YYNGEE. The CDR3 sequence is CASSLLAGTDTQYF. The CDR3 DNA is TGTGCCAGCAGCTTACTAGCGGGGACAGATACGCAGTATTTT.

This clone came up once. The chain has TRBV5-1 and TRBJ2-7, with 8 bases that match TRBD1. CDR1 is SGHRS, CDR2 YFSETQ, per germline. CDR3 length: 14 residues. J lost 1 base, V lost 6 bases, and 6 bases had no gene match. The CDR3 is CASKQGAESYEQYF. In nucleotides, the CDR3 is TGCGCCAGCAAGCAGGGGGCGGAATCCTACGAGCAGTACTTC.

This chain's CDR3 is CASSNTKAGDTQYF. The DNA for the CDR3 is TGTGCCAGCAGCAACACGAAAGCAGGGGATACGCAGTATTTT. V is TRBV5-4 and J is TRBJ2-3; maybe TRBD1 (5 bases). Germline loops: CDR1 SGHNT, CDR2 YYREEE (reference sequence). The CDR3 sequence is 14 residues long. V was clipped by 4 bases and J by 6 bases, with 15 bases between them. Variable domain in full (rest from reference TRBV5-4 and TRBJ2-3): ETGVTQSPTHLIKTRGQQVTLRCSSQSGHNTVSWYQQALGQGPQFIFQYYREEENGRGNFPPRFSGLQFPNYSSELNVNALELDDSALYLCASSNTKAGDTQYFGPGTRLTVL.

The CDR3 is CASSLESAWDSPLHF. CDR3 nucleotide sequence: TGTGCCAGCAGCTTGGAATCCGCCTGGGATTCACCCCTCCACTTT. The rearrangement joins TRBV5-5 to TRBJ1-6; D is unclear. V was trimmed by 0 bases and J by 8 bases, leaving 12 bases between them. Germline V gene data show CDR1 as SGHKS and CDR2 as YYEKEE (reference sequence). The CDR3 loop spans 15 amino acids.

CDR3 coding DNA: TGTGCCAGTAGTAGGAGGGTACAGGGTGACTATGGCTACACCTTC. This gives the protein CASSRRVQGDYGYTF. The chain carries TRBV19 and TRBJ1-2; tentatively, D is TRBD1 (6 bases). V was shortened by 4 bases and J by 3 bases, with 15 bases between the two germline ends. CDR3 size: 15 residues. Per the germline V gene, CDR1 is LNHDA and CDR2 is SQIVND (reference sequence).

The V gene is TRBV18, the J gene TRBJ1-2; 9 bases map to TRBD1. V lost 0 bases and J lost 7; bases outside the gene matches: 9. Germline-derived CDR1 and CDR2 are KGHSH and LQKENI. The CDR3 covers 16 residues. CDR3 coding DNA: TGTGCCAGCTCACCACCGGCCACAGGGGGCTTGTCTGGCTACACCTTC. Its protein product is CASSPPATGGLSGYTF. The entire variable domain, with the rest obtained from reference TRBV18 and TRBJ1-2, is as follows: NAGVMQNPRHLVRRRGQEARLRCSPMKGHSHVYWYRQLPEEGLKFMVYLQKENIIDESGMPKERFSAEFPKEGPSILRIQQVVRGDSAAYFCASSPPATGGLSGYTFGSGTRLTVV.

J is TRBJ1-2 and V is TRBV5-4; 11 positions agree with TRBD1. Per the germline V gene, CDR1 is SGHNT and CDR2 is YYREEE (reference sequence). The CDR3 extends over 14 amino acids. V was pared by 4 bases and J by 8 bases, with 7 bases of the junction left unmatched. CDR3 residues: CASSEGQGVWGYTF. In DNA, the CDR3 is TGTGCCAGCAGCGAGGGACAGGGGGTCTGGGGCTACACCTTC.

The gene calls are TRBV5-1 and TRBJ1-4; D remains unclear. Trimming pared 2 bases from V and 3 bases from J, leaving 8 bases between. The CDR3 has 14 amino acids. Germline V lookup: CDR1 SGHRS, CDR2 YFSETQ. CDR3 in DNA: TGCGCCAGCAGCTTAGGTTATCCTAATGAAAAACTGTTTTTT. Translated, it gives CASSLGYPNEKLFF. Full variable domain (missing parts from reference TRBV5-1 and TRBJ1-4): KAGVTQTPRYLIKTRGQQVTLSCSPISGHRSVSWYQQTPGQGLQFLFEYFSETQRNKGNFPGRFSGRQFSNSRSEMNVSTLELGDSALYLCASSLGYPNEKLFFGSGTQLSVL.

The chain combines TRBV5-8 with TRBJ2-3; 12 bases map to TRBD2. The CDR3 runs to 19 residues. Per germline, CDR1 SGHTS and CDR2 YDEGEE. The V gene end was trimmed by 5 bases and the J gene end by 3 bases; junction bases not matched to a gene: 16. CDR3 amino acids: CASSPRLAGAPSRTDTQYF. CDR3 nucleotides: TGTGCCAGCAGTCCTCGACTAGCGGGGGCCCCATCCAGGACAGATACGCAGTATTTT.

This clone was detected only once. The genes are TRBV10-3 and TRBJ1-2, with no clear D. V shed 3 bases and J shed 7 bases, with 6 bases lying between them. CDR1 is ENHRY and CDR2 is SYGVKD in the germline V gene. The CDR3 is 11 residues long. DNA for the CDR3: TGTGCCATCAGTGACCAACGTGGCTACACCTTC. Encoded protein: CAISDQRGYTF.

This chain joins TRBV18 and TRBJ1-1; 9 bases fit TRBD1. The CDR3 runs to 16 residues. Germline CDR1 is KGHSH and CDR2 is LQKENI. Unmatched junction bases numbered 9, after V lost 5 bases and J lost 2 bases. The CDR3 sequence: CASSIGTGFQNTEAFF. CDR3 coding DNA: TGTGCCAGCTCAATAGGGACAGGGTTTCAAAACACTGAAGCTTTCTTT.